A single sample is the source of the 30 T cell receptor beta chains below, sequenced in a study of regulatory dendritic cells for organ transplantation. What these receptors recognize is not known. Sequenced by immunoSEQ multiplex PCR; TCRdb stores in-frame clones only, minus some. Counted here are some 11,000 clones, 75% to 80% occurring once; the ten biggest clones make up around 0.98%. Sorted T cells were CFSE-labeled and cultured 5 days with allogeneic regulatory or mature dendritic cells at 1:10. Sequences were obtained from naive CD8+ T cells from blood cultured with regulatory dendritic cells. As for subset: CD45RA+ naive T cells. The receptors here all came from a human donor in good health.

This chain joins TRBV29-1 and TRBJ2-5; 8 bases are shared with TRBD2. This CDR3 has 14 amino acids. The germline CDR1 and CDR2 sequences are SQVTM and ANQGSEA. The V gene end was trimmed by 4 bases and the J gene end by 1 base; junction bases not matched to a gene: 5. In DNA form, the CDR3 reads TGCAGCGTTGTATTGGCGGGGGGCCAAGAGACCCAGTACTTC. This gives the protein CSVVLAGGQETQYF.

This clone was observed a few times. V gene TRBV4-1 combines with J gene TRBJ1-1; D is possibly TRBD1 (5 bases). Trimming shortened V by 4 bases and J by 1 base, and 7 bases separated the two germline ends. In germline, CDR1 is MGHRA, CDR2 YSYEKL. The CDR3 is made up of 13 amino acids. CDR3 bases: TGCGCCAGCAGCCCCACAGGGAACACTGAAGCTTTCTTT. Translation gives CASSPTGNTEAFF.

The chain recombines TRBV6-5 with TRBJ1-2; 7 bases align to TRBD1. The J segment lost 4 bases and the V segment lost 6 bases, leaving 11 bases of the junction unmatched. The CDR3 spans 15 residues. The germline V gene encodes CDR1 MNHEY and CDR2 SVGAGI. The CDR3 DNA sequence: TGTGCCAGCAGCCCGAGCCGGGACAGAGTCTATGGCTACACCTTC. This sequence encodes CASSPSRDRVYGYTF.

CDR3 sequence reads: CASSILLGAYGYTF. CDR3 nucleotide sequence: TGTGCCAGTAGTATACTCCTGGGGGCCTATGGCTACACCTTC. This rearrangement joins TRBV19 to TRBJ1-2; tentatively, D is TRBD1 (6 bases). V was trimmed by 2 bases and J by 4 bases, leaving 11 bases between them. The CDR3 contains 14 residues. CDR1 is LNHDA, CDR2 SQIVND, per germline (reference sequence).

The chain combines TRBV6-1 with TRBJ2-3; perhaps TRBD2 as D (7 bases). The CDR3 sequence is 17 residues long. V dropped 1 base and J dropped 4 bases, with 18 bases sitting between them. In germline, CDR1 is MNHNS, CDR2 SASEGT. CDR3 amino acids: CASSEDTRGGLSDTQYF. The CDR3 DNA reads TGTGCCAGCAGTGAAGATACGAGGGGGGGCTTGTCAGATACGCAGTATTTT.

The rearrangement uses TRBV6-5 and TRBJ1-6, with 9 bases lining up with TRBD1. The CDR3 is 15 amino acids. J lost 7 bases, V lost 6 bases, and 7 bases had no gene match. The V gene's germline CDR1 is MNHEY and CDR2 SVGAGI. CDR3 region: CASRSGTGSNSPLHF. As DNA, the CDR3 is TGTGCCAGCAGGTCCGGGACAGGGTCGAATTCACCCCTCCACTTT.

The rearrangement uses TRBV29-1 and TRBJ1-1, with D tentatively TRBD1 (5 bases). Germline V gene data show CDR1 as SQVTM and CDR2 as ANQGSEA. This CDR3 has 13 amino acids. V lost 1 base and J 1 base, leaving 7 bases between the germline ends. The DNA of the CDR3 is TGCAGCGTTGAAGGCGGGGCGAACACTGAAGCTTTCTTT. It yields the protein CSVEGGANTEAFF.

This chain connects TRBV9 to TRBJ2-7; D may be TRBD2 (6 bases). V shed 0 bases and J shed 2 bases, with 12 bases lying between them. The CDR3 covers 15 residues. The germline V gene has CDR1 SGDLS and CDR2 YYNGEE. CDR3 sequence reads: CASSVGRGSPYEQYF. The DNA of the CDR3 is TGTGCCAGCAGCGTAGGGCGGGGCTCACCCTACGAGCAGTACTTC.

The J gene is TRBJ2-7, the V gene TRBV11-2; 7 positions match TRBD2. CDR1 is SGHAT, CDR2 FQNNGV, per germline. CDR3 length: 16 amino acids. V lost 4 bases to trimming and J lost 0 bases; unmatched junction nucleotides: 9. CDR3 sequence: CASSSWGGTSSYEQYF. CDR3 nucleotides: TGTGCCAGCAGCTCATGGGGGGGGACCTCCTCCTACGAGCAGTACTTC.

This chain uses TRBV5-6 with TRBJ1-1; D uncertain. CDR1 and CDR2 from the germline V gene are SGHDT and YYEEEE. The CDR3 runs to 17 residues. Trimming cost V 1 base and J 2 bases, with 18 bases left between them. In DNA, the CDR3 is TGTGCCAGCAGCTTGTTAGAAAGGAGGACGGAAAACACTGAAGCTTTCTTT. Protein: CASSLLERRTENTEAFF.

This clone was found a few times. The chain has TRBV4-1 and TRBJ1-1; D perhaps matches TRBD1 (6 bases). The CDR3 contains 13 residues. The germline V and J ends were trimmed by 6 bases and 4 bases, with 12 bases remaining between them. CDR1 is MGHRA, CDR2 YSYEKL, per germline. The CDR3 spells CASSPRGGTEAFF. CDR3 nucleotides: TGCGCCAGCAGTCCAAGGGGGGGCACTGAAGCTTTCTTT.

V is TRBV4-3 and J is TRBJ2-3, with 9 nucleotides matching TRBD1. J was trimmed by 4 bases and V by 5 bases; bases with no gene match: 7. CDR1 and CDR2 from the germline V gene are LGHNA and YSLEER. The CDR3 runs 15 residues. CDR3 DNA: TGCGCCAGCAGCGAAAGGGGACAGGGCTCAGATACGCAGTATTTT. It is translated as CASSERGQGSDTQYF.

The V gene is TRBV4-1, the J gene TRBJ1-1, with D maybe TRBD1 (6 bases). The germline CDR1 and CDR2 sequences are MGHRA and YSYEKL. The CDR3 is 15 amino acids. V dropped 0 bases and J dropped 4 bases, with 12 bases sitting between them. CDR3 DNA sequence: TGCGCCAGCAGCCAAGATTTTACAGGGCTCACTGAAGCTTTCTTT. Residues: CASSQDFTGLTEAFF.

The V gene is TRBV12-5, the J gene TRBJ1-1; no clear D gene. The V end was cut by 2 bases, the J end by 0 bases, with 10 bases between. This CDR3 is built from 15 residues. Germline V gives CDR1 LGHNT, CDR2 FRNRAP. The CDR3 bases are TGTGCTAGTGGTTTGCCCCTTGTAGTGAACACTGAAGCTTTCTTT. Translating it yields CASGLPLVVNTEAFF.

The V gene is TRBV4-1, the J gene TRBJ2-7; 8 bases fit TRBD1. V lost 4 bases, J lost 3 bases, and 5 bases stayed unmatched. In germline, CDR1 is MGHRA, CDR2 YSYEKL. The CDR3 has 14 amino acids. CDR3: CASSPRTGIYEQYF. CDR3 nucleotides: TGCGCCAGCAGCCCCCGGACAGGGATCTACGAGCAGTACTTC.

V and J are TRBV19 and TRBJ2-6; D remains unclear. The CDR3 runs to 14 residues. With 3 bases removed from V and 1 base from J, the gap between germline ends came to 4 bases. CDR1 is LNHDA and CDR2 is SQIVND in the germline V gene (reference sequence). This CDR3 reads CASSIYSGANVLTF. The CDR3 DNA follows: TGTGCCAGTAGTATTTATTCTGGGGCCAACGTCCTGACTTTC.

This clone was seen a handful of times. The chain combines TRBV19 with TRBJ2-7, with TRBD1 matching over 8 bases. The CDR3 covers 11 residues. Per germline, CDR1 LNHDA and CDR2 SQIVND (reference sequence). With V trimmed by 10 bases and J by 2 bases, 1 base remained unmatched. CDR3 in DNA: TGTGCCACAGGGGGCCCCTACGAGCAGTACTTC. The encoded protein is CATGGPYEQYF.

The chain uses TRBV5-1 and TRBJ2-7, with TRBD2 identical over 8 bases. CDR1 and CDR2 (germline): SGHRS, YFSETQ. CDR3 size: 14 residues. The ends lost 4 bases at V and 2 bases at J; junction bases unmatched: 5. CDR3 in DNA: TGCGCCAGCAGCGGCGGGGGGTTTCCCTACGAGCAGTACTTC. It specifies CASSGGGFPYEQYF.

The chain couples TRBV2 to TRBJ2-5, with D perhaps matching TRBD2 (6 bases). This CDR3 contains 15 residues. Trimming took off 11 bases at V and 5 bases at J, with 24 bases between the two ends. Germline CDR1 is SNHLY and CDR2 is FYNNEI. The CDR3 DNA reads TGTGCCTCTTCCGCCCTCCGGGGAGGTGGGGAGACCCAGTACTTC. Its translation: CASSALRGGGETQYF.

This chain connects TRBV9 to TRBJ2-1; 7 bases are a match to TRBD1. Trimming removed 4 bases from V and 12 bases from J; junction bases left unmatched: 19. CDR1 is SGDLS, CDR2 YYNGEE, per germline. CDR3 length: 16 amino acids. The CDR3, as DNA: TGTGCCAGCAGCCCTCTGGGACAGCAAGTTCAAGTAGGGCAGTTCTTC. Translating gives CASSPLGQQVQVGQFF.

The rearrangement joins TRBV6-1 to TRBJ1-5; no firm D call. Germline V lookup: CDR1 MNHNS, CDR2 SASEGT. The CDR3 is 15 residues long. V was trimmed by 4 bases and J by 3 bases, leaving 13 bases between them. DNA of the CDR3: TGTGCCAGCAGTGGACGGGTTTCACTCAATCAGCCCCAGCATTTT. The encoded protein is CASSGRVSLNQPQHF.

CDR3 region: CASSFGTGAYGYTF. The CDR3 DNA follows: TGTGCCAGCAGCTTCGGGACAGGGGCCTATGGCTACACCTTC. The chain employs TRBV5-6 and TRBJ1-2, with 10 bases fitting TRBD1. Germline-derived CDR1 and CDR2 are SGHDT and YYEEEE. This CDR3 is 14 amino acids long. Trimming took 2 bases from V and 4 from J; bases not matched to a gene: 2. The full variable domain, its missing parts supplied by reference TRBV5-6 and TRBJ1-2, is DAGVTQSPTHLIKTRGQQVTLRCSPKSGHDTVSWYQQALGQGPQFIFQYYEEEERQRGNFPDRFSGHQFPNYSSELNVNALLLGDSALYLCASSFGTGAYGYTFGSGTRLTVV.

This chain joins TRBV9 and TRBJ2-1; 10 bases agree with TRBD2. Germline V gene lookup returns CDR1 SGDLS and CDR2 YYNGEE. CDR3 length equals 15 residues. Germline trimming cut 4 bases from V and 2 bases from J; bases unmatched to any gene: 3. In nucleotides, the CDR3 is TGTGCCAGCAGCCTAGCGGGGGAACCCTACAATGAGCAGTTCTTC. Protein product: CASSLAGEPYNEQFF.

The chain uses TRBV7-9 and TRBJ2-2, with D unresolved. CDR3 length equals 15 residues. V lost 4 bases to trimming and J lost 0 bases, with 9 bases between them. The germline V gene has CDR1 SEHNR and CDR2 FQNEAQ (reference sequence). The CDR3 sequence: CASSSFTANTGELFF. CDR3 bases: TGTGCCAGCAGCTCCTTCACTGCGAACACCGGGGAGCTGTTTTTT.

The chain joins TRBV5-6 to TRBJ1-4; no clear D. The V and J ends lost 6 bases and 5 bases respectively, with 14 bases between them. Germline V gene sequence: CDR1 SGHDT, CDR2 YYEEEE. This CDR3 spans 14 amino acids. Here the CDR3 DNA reads TGTGCCAGCACCCGTCTAGACTTGAATGAAAAACTGTTTTTT. Protein product: CASTRLDLNEKLFF.

The V and J genes are TRBV4-1 and TRBJ2-3; 16 bases are a match to TRBD2. V lost 0 bases, J lost 6 bases, and 9 bases stayed unmatched. Germline CDR1 reads MGHRA; CDR2 reads YSYEKL. The CDR3 runs to 19 residues. CDR3 protein: CASSQERPGTSGGADTQYF. The CDR3 DNA is TGCGCCAGCAGCCAAGAACGCCCCGGGACTAGCGGGGGGGCCGATACGCAGTATTTT.

The DNA of the CDR3 is TGTGCCAGCAGTTTACTAGCGGGGGACTACGAGCAGTACTTC. Its translation: CASSLLAGDYEQYF. This sequence joins TRBV27 and TRBJ2-7, with TRBD2 matching 10 bases. Unmatched junction bases numbered 1, after V lost 2 bases and J lost 3 bases. The CDR3 covers 14 residues. CDR1 MNHEY and CDR2 SMNVEV come from the germline V gene (reference sequence).

The sample holds a few counts of this clone. The gene calls are TRBV19 and TRBJ1-2; no clear D gene. Germline V CDR1 and CDR2: LNHDA, SQIVND (reference sequence). The germline V and J ends were trimmed by 10 bases and 8 bases, with 14 bases remaining between them. This CDR3 is 11 amino acids long. The CDR3 DNA reads TGTGCCACTCCAGATGAGGGCGGCTACACCTTC. It yields the protein CATPDEGGYTF.

The rearrangement uses TRBV7-8 and TRBJ2-3; TRBD2 matches 11 bases. The CDR3 extends over 15 amino acids. J gave up 5 bases and V 3 bases, and 4 bases lay outside the gene matches. Germline V gene sequence: CDR1 SGHVS, CDR2 FQNEAQ. DNA for the CDR3: TGTGCCAGCAGCTTCCTCGGACTAGCGGGAGATACGCAGTATTTT. Protein: CASSFLGLAGDTQYF.

This chain connects TRBV6-6 to TRBJ2-4; 7 bases align to TRBD2. Trimming removed 2 bases from V and 6 bases from J; junction bases left unmatched: 7. Germline CDR1 MNHNY, CDR2 SVGAGI (reference sequence). The CDR3 has 15 amino acids. The chain's CDR3 is CASSYTSGEGNIQYF. The CDR3, as DNA: TGTGCCAGCAGTTACACCTCGGGGGAGGGAAACATTCAGTACTTC.